The 23 T cell receptor beta chains listed next were all sequenced from one sample in a study of response to subunit inactivated influenza vaccine. TCRdb redid the calling of the RT-PCR reads with MiXCR, one entry per CDR3 protein. There are 500,000 to 600,000 distinct CDR3 sequences in the sample; 13% occur only once, and about an eighth lies in the top ten. Sequences were derived from PBMCs from blood, sampled 45 days after vaccination. The receptor source for this set is a man aged 45-60 years who received an inactivated influenza vaccine.

This rearrangement joins TRBV25-1 to TRBJ2-7; D uncertain. Germline CDR1 is MGHDK and CDR2 is SYGVNS. V was pared by 3 bases and J by 5 bases, with 8 bases between. The CDR3 spans 12 residues. The CDR3 spells CASSELLHEQYF. The DNA for the CDR3 is TGTGCCAGCAGTGAGTTATTACACGAGCAGTACTTC.

V usage is TRBV7-6 and J usage is TRBJ2-5; TRBD2 matches at 7 bases. The V segment lost 5 bases and the J segment 4 bases; nucleotides outside the gene matches: 13. Germline-derived CDR1 and CDR2 are SGHVS and FNYEAQ. This CDR3 contains 16 residues. CDR3 loop: CASSPSVTGGRETQYF. CDR3 bases: TGTGCCAGCAGCCCCTCGGTTACGGGAGGTCGAGAGACCCAGTACTTC.

This clonotype was seen at least ten times. CDR3 nucleotides: TGTGCCAGCAGCACCTTGACAGGGGAGGGTAAGAACACTGAAGCTTTCTTT. Amino acids: CASSTLTGEGKNTEAFF. V is TRBV7-9 and J is TRBJ1-1; 8 nucleotides line up with TRBD1. CDR1 and CDR2 (germline): SEHNR, FQNEAQ (reference sequence). The CDR3 covers 17 residues. V lost 5 bases and J lost 1; bases outside the gene matches: 12. The full variable domain, its missing parts supplied by reference TRBV7-9 and TRBJ1-1, is DTGVSQNPRHKITKRGQNVTFRCDPISEHNRLYWYRQTLGQGPEFLTYFQNEAQLEKSRLLSDRFSAERPKGSFSTLEIQRTEQGDSAMYLCASSTLTGEGKNTEAFFGQGTRLTVV.

This clonotype was found many times. The chain has TRBV7-2 and TRBJ1-2; D might be TRBD1 (5 bases). The V end lost 3 bases, the J end lost 8 bases, and 22 bases lay between the germline ends. Germline V gene lookup returns CDR1 SGHTA and CDR2 FQGNSA. The CDR3 totals 16 residues. DNA for the CDR3: TGTGCCAGCAGCTTTTTGATATCGGAGCCGGGACTAGGCTACACCTTC. It yields the protein CASSFLISEPGLGYTF.

This sequence joins TRBV20-1 and TRBJ2-1; a possible D gene is TRBD2 (5 bases). Germline V gene sequence: CDR1 DFQATT, CDR2 SNEGSKA (reference sequence). This CDR3 has 13 amino acids. Trimming left V 3 bases short and J 6 bases short, with 12 bases between. CDR3 in DNA: TGCAGTGCTAGTCTGGTTAGCGTCAATGAGCAGTTCTTC. It translates to CSASLVSVNEQFF.

The chain is built from TRBV13 and TRBJ2-4, with TRBD2 matching over 11 bases. The CDR3 sequence is 18 residues long. The trim removed 5 bases at V and 0 bases at J, leaving 9 bases unmatched. From germline, CDR1 is PRHDT and CDR2 FYEKMQ (reference sequence). CDR3 DNA: TGTGCCAGCAGCGCCTTGGGACTAGCGGAACTAGCCAAAAACATTCAGTACTTC. Translated, it gives CASSALGLAELAKNIQYF.

This clonotype has ten or more counts. The J gene is TRBJ2-2, the V gene TRBV3-1; 8 bases are a match to TRBD1. The trim removed 8 bases at V and 1 base at J, leaving 3 bases unmatched. Germline CDR1 and CDR2: LGHDT and YNNKEL (reference sequence). This CDR3 has 14 amino acids. CDR3 loop: CASFGQGNTGELFF. CDR3 DNA: TGTGCCAGCTTCGGACAGGGGAACACCGGGGAGCTGTTTTTT. Full variable domain (remainder filled in from reference TRBV3-1 and TRBJ2-2): DTAVSQTPKYLVTQMGNDKSIKCEQNLGHDTMYWYKQDSKKFLKIMFSYNNKELIINETVPNRFSPKSPDKAHLNLHINSLELGDSAVYFCASFGQGNTGELFFGEGSRLTVL.

CDR3 residues: CASSFKITDEQYF. In nucleotides, the CDR3 is TGTGCCAGCAGTTTTAAAATTACGGACGAGCAGTACTTC. The rearrangement links TRBV6-5 to TRBJ2-7; no clear D gene. Trimming removed 4 bases from V and 5 bases from J, with 12 bases in between. The CDR3 has 13 residues. Looked up from germline, CDR1 is MNHEY and CDR2 is SVGAGI.

In this sample, this clonotype turned up many times. The chain uses TRBV7-9 and TRBJ1-3; D uncertain. The CDR3 spans 12 residues. Per germline, CDR1 SEHNR and CDR2 FQNEAQ (reference sequence). V shed 4 bases and J shed 5 bases, with 6 bases lying between them. The CDR3 nucleotides are TGTGCCAGCAGCTCCACTCGAAACACCATATATTTT. Its translation is CASSSTRNTIYF.

The chain uses TRBV28 and TRBJ2-2, with TRBD2 matching 7 bases. CDR3 size: 16 residues. Losses at the gene ends were 3 bases for V and 5 bases for J; bases not matched to a gene: 9. Germline lookup yields CDR1 MDHEN and CDR2 SYDVKM. The CDR3 nucleotides read TGTGCCAGCAGTTTCCCGGGGGGTTGGTGGACCGGGGAGCTGTTTTTT. It encodes CASSFPGGWWTGELFF.

This clonotype appeared many times. V gene TRBV4-1 combines with J gene TRBJ1-5; 8 bases are a match to TRBD1. Trimming at V came to 5 bases and at J to 0 bases, leaving 6 bases not matched to a gene. This CDR3 is 16 amino acids long. Germline V gene data show CDR1 as MGHRA and CDR2 as YSYEKL. The CDR3 sequence is CASSWDRSYSNQPQHF. The DNA of the CDR3 is TGCGCCAGCAGCTGGGACAGGTCCTATAGCAATCAGCCCCAGCATTTT.

The chain employs TRBV9 and TRBJ1-2; 9 bases match TRBD1. Trimming took 5 bases from V and 6 from J; bases not matched to a gene: 5. The germline V gene encodes CDR1 SGDLS and CDR2 YYNGEE. The CDR3 is 13 residues long. CDR3 coding DNA: TGTGCCAGCAGTGGGACAGGGTTTAATGGCTACACCTTC. Its protein is CASSGTGFNGYTF.

The chain couples TRBV27 to TRBJ2-1, with D possibly TRBD2 on 5 matching bases. V was cut by 5 bases and J by 6 bases, with 14 bases left in between. Germline CDR1 MNHEY, CDR2 SMNVEV (reference sequence). CDR3 length equals 14 residues. The CDR3 sequence: CASSLGTRGNEQFF. In DNA, the CDR3 is TGTGCCAGCAGTCTAGGTACACGGGGCAATGAGCAGTTCTTC.

The rearrangement joins TRBV3-1 to TRBJ2-6; tentative D call: TRBD2 (6 bases). V was clipped by 3 bases and J by 4 bases, with 10 bases between them. The germline CDR1 and CDR2 sequences are LGHDT and YNNKEL (reference sequence). The CDR3 covers 15 residues. CDR3 nucleotide sequence: TGTGCCAGCAGCCAGGGGGGAGCCGGGGCCAACGTCCTGACTTTC. Translating it yields CASSQGGAGANVLTF.

The table lists this clonotype with a few counts. The genes are TRBV27 and TRBJ2-2, with 9 bases identical to TRBD1. Germline lookup yields CDR1 MNHEY and CDR2 SMNVEV (reference sequence). This CDR3 has 19 amino acids. V dropped 5 bases and J dropped 5; count of bases not matched to a gene: 18. CDR3 in amino acids: CASSPRQGGGRYITGELFF. As DNA, the CDR3 is TGTGCCAGCAGTCCCCGACAGGGGGGGGGTCGGTATATAACCGGGGAGCTGTTTTTT.

The chain employs TRBV4-1 and TRBJ1-1; TRBD1 matches at 8 bases. This CDR3 is 15 amino acids long. The trim removed 3 bases at V and 1 base at J, leaving 4 bases unmatched. Germline V gives CDR1 MGHRA, CDR2 YSYEKL. CDR3 amino acids: CASSQSTGGNTEAFF. As DNA, the CDR3 is TGCGCCAGCAGCCAGAGTACAGGGGGGAACACTGAAGCTTTCTTT.

This clonotype was seen more than once but under ten times. V gene TRBV6-2 or TRBV6-3 combines with J gene TRBJ1-1; 8 bases are a match to TRBD1. J was trimmed by 3 bases and V by 6 bases; bases with no gene match: 6. Germline loops: CDR1 MNHEY, CDR2 SVGEGT. The CDR3 spans 14 residues. CDR3 bases: TGTGCCAGCAGACGACAGGGGTACGACACTGAAGCTTTCTTT. The encoded protein is CASRRQGYDTEAFF.

There are many counts of this clonotype. This chain joins TRBV12-3 or TRBV12-4 and TRBJ2-1; 7 bases agree with TRBD2. The CDR3 consists of 16 residues. The ends lost 7 bases at V and 5 bases at J; junction bases unmatched: 14. The CDR3 spells CASTLLGGTIHNEQFF. As DNA, the CDR3 is TGTGCCAGCACCCTACTGGGGGGGACTATACACAATGAGCAGTTCTTC.

This clonotype has ten or more counts. The chain uses TRBV27 and TRBJ2-7, with D unclear. Germline-derived CDR1 and CDR2 are MNHEY and SMNVEV (reference sequence). V lost 0 bases, J lost 5 bases, and 11 bases lay in between. This CDR3 comprises 14 residues. The CDR3 region has the DNA TGTGCCAGCAGTTTATCCCCTACCCCCCACGAGCAGTACTTC. Protein product: CASSLSPTPHEQYF.

The V and J genes are TRBV5-1 and TRBJ2-4; TRBD1 matches at 7 bases. The CDR3 runs 15 residues. Germline CDR1 reads SGHRS; CDR2 reads YFSETQ. V was clipped by 4 bases and J by 1 base; unmatched bases: 5. The CDR3: CASSSEDRAKNIQYF. The CDR3 DNA reads as TGCGCCAGCAGCAGCGAGGACAGGGCCAAAAACATTCAGTACTTC.

The chain joins TRBV20-1 to TRBJ2-2; 13 bases map to TRBD2. The CDR3 is 17 residues long. Per germline, CDR1 DFQATT and CDR2 SNEGSKA (reference sequence). Germline trimming cut 4 bases from V and 5 bases from J; bases unmatched to any gene: 10. The CDR3, as DNA: TGCAGTGCTAAACTAGCGGGAGGGCGCGGAGATACCGGGGAGCTGTTTTTT. Its protein product is CSAKLAGGRGDTGELFF.

In DNA form, the CDR3 reads TGTGCCAGCAGTGAAGGACTGGATACGCAGTATTTT. It is translated as CASSEGLDTQYF. The V gene is TRBV25-1, the J gene TRBJ2-3; D perhaps matches TRBD2 (5 bases). Germline loops: CDR1 MGHDK, CDR2 SYGVNS. This CDR3 contains 12 residues. V lost 2 bases, J lost 6 bases, and 6 bases lay in between.

This clonotype was picked up many times. The chain recombines TRBV20-1 with TRBJ1-2; maybe TRBD1 (6 bases). The V gene's germline CDR1 is DFQATT and CDR2 SNEGSKA (reference sequence). This CDR3 spans 14 amino acids. The V gene lost 0 bases and the J gene lost 4 bases, with 12 bases spanning the gap. The CDR3 sequence is CSAREQGSAYGYTF. DNA for the CDR3: TGCAGTGCTAGAGAACAGGGCTCGGCCTATGGCTACACCTTC.